This is a list of T cell receptor beta chains from one sample in a study of control samples from healthy donors and cancer patients. The table came from immunoSEQ multiplex PCR; TCRdb's copy has only in-frame clones and leaves some out. The data contain tens of thousands of clones, about 80% of them seen just once; the ten biggest clones take up about 3.1%. Sequenced material: PBMCs. These receptors all come from a woman in her forties or fifties with lung cancer. Each CDR3 is given with its conserved first and last residue. Fields, in order: J gene, V gene, D gene, clone size, CDR3 DNA, CDR3 protein. The D gene is left open where the match is weak. A clone size is listed for some rows: how often the clone was seen (once, few, many), or a class if it is expanded.

j_call: TRBJ1-3; v_call: TRBV27; d_call: TRBD1; clone_size: once; cdr3_nt: TGTGCCAGCAGTTTATCCGGGACAGGGTTCTCTGGAAACACCATATATTTT; cdr3_aa: CASSLSGTGFSGNTIYF
j_call: TRBJ2-1; v_call: TRBV27; d_call: -; clone_size: -; cdr3_nt: TGTGCCAGCAGTTTATCCCAGGGGAGTGGCAATGAGCAGTTCTTC; cdr3_aa: CASSLSQGSGNEQFF
j_call: TRBJ2-5; v_call: TRBV11-3; d_call: -; clone_size: -; cdr3_nt: TGTGCCAGCAGCTTAGTCCAAGAGACCCAGTACTTC; cdr3_aa: CASSLVQETQYF
j_call: TRBJ1-2; v_call: TRBV7-9; d_call: -; clone_size: -; cdr3_nt: TGTGCCAGCAGTTTCTCACGGCGGGAAGGAAGGTATGGCTACACCTTC; cdr3_aa: CASSFSRREGRYGYTF
j_call: TRBJ2-3; v_call: TRBV18; d_call: -; clone_size: -; cdr3_nt: TGTGCCAGCTCCACCAGAGGTGCCAGCACAGATACGCAGTATTTT; cdr3_aa: CASSTRGASTDTQYF
j_call: TRBJ1-1; v_call: TRBV4-1; d_call: -; clone_size: -; cdr3_nt: TGCGCCAGCAGCCACCTAGGTGGGGGGGGAGGGAACACTGAAGCTTTCTTT; cdr3_aa: CASSHLGGGGGNTEAFF
j_call: TRBJ1-6; v_call: TRBV11-2; d_call: -; clone_size: -; cdr3_nt: TGTGCCAGCAGCTTAGCTTGGGGATATAATTCACCCCTCCACTTT; cdr3_aa: CASSLAWGYNSPLHF
j_call: TRBJ2-6; v_call: TRBV2; d_call: -; clone_size: few; cdr3_nt: TGTGCCAGCACAAGGGGAGACTCTGGGGCCAACGTCCTGACTTTC; cdr3_aa: CASTRGDSGANVLTF
j_call: TRBJ1-6; v_call: TRBV7-9; d_call: -; clone_size: -; cdr3_nt: TGTGCCAGCAGCTTCGGACGGGTGTATAATTCACCCCTCCACTTT; cdr3_aa: CASSFGRVYNSPLHF
j_call: TRBJ1-6; v_call: TRBV29-1; d_call: -; clone_size: -; cdr3_nt: TGCAGCGTCAACAACGGTGATAATTCACCCCTCCACTTT; cdr3_aa: CSVNNGDNSPLHF
j_call: TRBJ2-2; v_call: TRBV28; d_call: -; clone_size: -; cdr3_nt: TGTGCCAGCAGACTTACAGGGCTGGGCGGGGAGCTGTTTTTT; cdr3_aa: CASRLTGLGGELFF
j_call: TRBJ2-5; v_call: TRBV27; d_call: -; clone_size: -; cdr3_nt: TGTGCCAGCGGAGGGACCCAGTACTTC; cdr3_aa: CASGGTQYF
j_call: TRBJ1-3; v_call: TRBV7-6; d_call: -; clone_size: -; cdr3_nt: TGTGCCAGCAGCCCGGACCGCTCTGGAAACACCATATATTTT; cdr3_aa: CASSPDRSGNTIYF
j_call: TRBJ1-1; v_call: TRBV12-3/TRBV12-4; d_call: -; clone_size: -; cdr3_nt: TGTGCCAGCCACCCACCGGAGAACACTGAAGCTTTCTTT; cdr3_aa: CASHPPENTEAFF
j_call: TRBJ1-3; v_call: TRBV4-1; d_call: TRBD1; clone_size: -; cdr3_nt: TGCGCCAGCAGCCAAGTACGTACCGGGACAGGGGTTTCTGGAAACACCATATATTTT; cdr3_aa: CASSQVRTGTGVSGNTIYF
j_call: TRBJ1-2; v_call: TRBV7-3; d_call: -; clone_size: once; cdr3_nt: TGTGCCAGCAGCTTAGGTGGATTAGATGGCTACACCTTC; cdr3_aa: CASSLGGLDGYTF
j_call: TRBJ1-1; v_call: TRBV27; d_call: -; clone_size: -; cdr3_nt: TGTGCCAGCAGTTCCTACACTGAAGCTTTCTTT; cdr3_aa: CASSSYTEAFF
j_call: TRBJ2-7; v_call: TRBV7-9; d_call: -; clone_size: -; cdr3_nt: TGTGCCAGCAGCTCACCTACAGGGACACCCTACGAGCAGTACTTC; cdr3_aa: CASSSPTGTPYEQYF
j_call: TRBJ1-3; v_call: TRBV27; d_call: -; clone_size: -; cdr3_nt: TGTGCCAGCAGTTTTAGGGCCTCGGGAGTAGGAAACACCATATATTTT; cdr3_aa: CASSFRASGVGNTIYF
j_call: TRBJ2-2; v_call: TRBV18; d_call: -; clone_size: -; cdr3_nt: TGTGCCAGCTCACCCGGGTCCCCAGGGATCACCGGGGAGCTGTTTTTT; cdr3_aa: CASSPGSPGITGELFF
j_call: TRBJ1-2; v_call: TRBV21-1; d_call: -; clone_size: once; cdr3_nt: TGTGCCAGCAGCAAACTACGACCGGGACAGGGGAACTATGGCTACACCTTC; cdr3_aa: CASSKLRPGQGNYGYTF
j_call: TRBJ2-7; v_call: TRBV7-9; d_call: -; clone_size: -; cdr3_nt: TGTGCCAGCACCCCATTGGCCCACTACGAGCAGTACTTC; cdr3_aa: CASTPLAHYEQYF
j_call: TRBJ1-2; v_call: TRBV12-3/TRBV12-4; d_call: -; clone_size: few; cdr3_nt: TGTGCCAGCAGTTTCCCCGGACTATATGGCTACACCTTC; cdr3_aa: CASSFPGLYGYTF
j_call: TRBJ2-7; v_call: TRBV5-4; d_call: TRBD1; clone_size: once; cdr3_nt: TGTGCCAGCAGCCCCCGACAGGGATTGGTCTCCTACGAGCAGTACTTC; cdr3_aa: CASSPRQGLVSYEQYF
j_call: TRBJ1-2; v_call: TRBV7-2; d_call: -; clone_size: -; cdr3_nt: TGTGCCAGCAGCTTACGGGGGGGTAACTATGGCTACACCTTC; cdr3_aa: CASSLRGGNYGYTF
j_call: TRBJ2-7; v_call: TRBV6-5; d_call: -; clone_size: -; cdr3_nt: TGTGCCAGCAAAGGGCTAGCGAGACCCCACGAGCAGTACTTC; cdr3_aa: CASKGLARPHEQYF
j_call: TRBJ2-5; v_call: TRBV6-2/TRBV6-3; d_call: TRBD1; clone_size: -; cdr3_nt: TGTGCCAGCAGTACCGACAGGGGGCTCGTGAAGACCCAGTACTTC; cdr3_aa: CASSTDRGLVKTQYF
j_call: TRBJ2-7; v_call: TRBV5-3; d_call: TRBD1; clone_size: -; cdr3_nt: TGTGCCAGAAGTCCTCACCCCTTCGACAGGGGATGCGAGCAGTACTTC; cdr3_aa: CARSPHPFDRGCEQYF
j_call: TRBJ1-2; v_call: TRBV19; d_call: -; clone_size: -; cdr3_nt: TGTGCCAGTAGTATTAACCGGGACGGCCTCTATGGCTACACCTTC; cdr3_aa: CASSINRDGLYGYTF
j_call: TRBJ1-2; v_call: TRBV14; d_call: TRBD1; clone_size: -; cdr3_nt: TGTGCCAGCAAGCTGACAGGGTATCATGGCTACACCTTC; cdr3_aa: CASKLTGYHGYTF
j_call: TRBJ1-2; v_call: TRBV18; d_call: -; clone_size: -; cdr3_nt: TGTGCCAGCTCACCAGGGGTAACAGGGAACTATGGCTACACCTTC; cdr3_aa: CASSPGVTGNYGYTF